This T cell receptor beta chain was retrieved from a study of shared clonotypes between healthy human individuals. Overall study results and limits: The generation probabilities recorded for non-shared clonotypes fell below those of clonotypes shared by all four donors. Despite large depth, rarefaction showed incomplete sorted-subset sequencing. Sharing across four donors was highest in naive CD4 (approximately 5%) and lowest in memory CD8 (roughly 0.4%).

Measured with immunoSEQ multiplex PCR; TCRdb has only the in-frame clones, and not every one. Among about 600,000 clones listed, 95% to 98% were seen once. Note on this clone: Its antigen is not known.

The sequenced sample consisted of naive CD4+ T cells sorted from blood. Subset: CD45RA+ positively selected. This receptor was obtained from a woman between 25 and 40 years old in good health.

CDR3 bases: TGTGCCAGCAGTAGGGAAGCGGCCAACACCGGGGAGCTGTTTTTT. It encodes CASSREAANTGELFF. This rearrangement joins TRBV6-5 to TRBJ2-2; possible D gene TRBD2, 5 bases. The V end was cut by 5 bases, the J end by 2 bases, with 12 bases between. Germline loops: CDR1 MNHEY, CDR2 SVGAGI. This CDR3 contains 15 residues.